What follows are 16 T cell receptor beta chains derived from one specimen sequenced in a study of blood T cell repertoires in COVID-19. Using immunoSEQ multiplex PCR, the repertoire was profiled, and TCRdb retains in-frame clones only, with some absent. Counted here are about 140,000 clones, roughly 81% occurring once; the ten biggest clones make up approximately 9%. Sequencing was done on a sample of peripheral blood. These receptors came from a woman aged 50 to 65 with active or convalescent COVID-19.

CDR3 sequence (DNA): TGCGCCAGCAGCCCGACAGGGACAGAGACCCAGTACTTC. Protein: CASSPTGTETQYF. This chain links TRBV5-1 with TRBJ2-5; 7 bases fit TRBD1. This CDR3 spans 13 amino acids. V dropped 4 bases and J dropped 4; count of bases not matched to a gene: 4. Per germline, CDR1 SGHRS and CDR2 YFSETQ.

This chain uses TRBV28 with TRBJ2-3; D possibly corresponds to TRBD1 (6 bases). The germline V gene has CDR1 MDHEN and CDR2 SYDVKM. The CDR3 sequence is 16 residues long. With 6 bases removed from V and 6 bases from J, the gap between germline ends came to 22 bases. DNA of the CDR3: TGTGCCAGCAGAATAACAGGGTTGATTTGGGGGGATACGCAGTATTTT. It codes for CASRITGLIWGDTQYF.

The chain is built from TRBV19 and TRBJ1-1; D may be TRBD1 (5 bases). The CDR3 sequence is 13 residues long. Germline loops: CDR1 LNHDA, CDR2 SQIVND (reference sequence). V shed 3 bases and J shed 7 bases, with 12 bases lying between them. CDR3 DNA sequence: TGTGCCAGTAGTATCGAGCAGGGCCTTGAAGCTTTCTTT. Residues: CASSIEQGLEAFF.

This clone has a count of ten or more. This rearrangement joins TRBV28 to TRBJ2-1; a possible D gene is TRBD1 (6 bases). CDR3 length: 16 residues. The V and J ends lost 1 base and 7 bases respectively, with 17 bases between them. Germline CDR1 reads MDHEN; CDR2 reads SYDVKM. CDR3 loop: CASSLSLTGKRNEQFF. DNA of the CDR3: TGTGCCAGCAGTTTATCCCTCACAGGGAAGAGGAATGAGCAGTTCTTC.

This chain joins TRBV6-2 or TRBV6-3 and TRBJ2-7, with 8 bases identical to TRBD1. Germline CDR1 is MNHEY and CDR2 is SVGEGT. This CDR3 is 14 amino acids long. J lost 1 base, V lost 4 bases, and 3 bases had no gene match. The chain's CDR3 is CASSWDRISYEQYF. In nucleotides, the CDR3 is TGTGCCAGCAGTTGGGACAGGATTTCCTACGAGCAGTACTTC.

The chain carries TRBV7-2 and TRBJ2-1; D remains unclear. CDR1 and CDR2 (germline): SGHTA, FQGNSA. Trimming removed 4 bases from V and 8 bases from J, with 15 bases in between. This CDR3 region has 14 residues. This chain's CDR3 is CASSSTVSVDEQFF. The CDR3 region has the DNA TGTGCCAGCAGCTCTACAGTTTCTGTCGATGAGCAGTTCTTC.

This chain uses TRBV2 with TRBJ1-5; D not resolved. The V end lost 5 bases, the J end lost 8 bases, and 19 bases lay between the germline ends. Per germline, CDR1 SNHLY and CDR2 FYNNEI. The CDR3 sequence is 15 residues long. The chain's CDR3 is CASSLRRTDSEPQHF. The CDR3 DNA follows: TGTGCCAGCAGTCTGAGACGGACGGACTCGGAGCCCCAGCATTTT. Complete variable domain (other parts from reference TRBV2 and TRBJ1-5): EPEVTQTPSHQVTQMGQEVILRCVPISNHLYFYWYRQILGQKVEFLVSFYNNEISEKSEIFDDQFSVERPDGSNFTLKIRSTKLEDSAMYFCASSLRRTDSEPQHFGDGTRLSIL.

The rearrangement uses TRBV6-5 and TRBJ1-6, with a possible D match to TRBD1 (6 bases). CDR3 length: 13 amino acids. Germline V gene data show CDR1 as MNHEY and CDR2 as SVGAGI. The V end lost 9 bases, the J end lost 7 bases, and 13 bases lay between the germline ends. CDR3 region: CARGAVLNSPLHF. Here the CDR3 DNA reads TGTGCCAGGGGGGCGGTGCTAAATTCACCCCTCCACTTT.

This clone came up once. V usage is TRBV7-9 and J usage is TRBJ2-3; D perhaps matches TRBD2 (6 bases). CDR3 length equals 15 residues. Germline V gene sequence: CDR1 SEHNR, CDR2 FQNEAQ (reference sequence). The V end was cut by 5 bases, the J end by 4 bases, with 16 bases between. The CDR3 loop is CASSRRLGEADTQYF. CDR3 bases: TGTGCCAGCAGCCGCCGACTAGGGGAAGCAGATACGCAGTATTTT.

The V call is TRBV7-8, the J call TRBJ2-7; D is perhaps TRBD2 (6 bases). This CDR3 is built from 14 residues. Deletions cut 8 bases from V and 0 bases from J, with 14 bases between. The germline CDR1 and CDR2 sequences are SGHVS and FQNEAQ. DNA for the CDR3: TGTGCCAGCTCCGGGACTCCTTTCTCCTACGAGCAGTACTTC. Its translation is CASSGTPFSYEQYF.

This chain uses TRBV10-3 with TRBJ2-7, with TRBD2 matching over 7 bases. The germline V gene encodes CDR1 ENHRY and CDR2 SYGVKD. The CDR3 spans 16 residues. Trimming took 6 bases from V and 6 from J; bases not matched to a gene: 17. The CDR3 coding sequence is TGTGCCATCAGCGCCCCCGACAGCGGGATGAGAATCGAGCAGTACTTC. It codes for CAISAPDSGMRIEQYF.

The V and J genes are TRBV30 and TRBJ1-1, with TRBD1 identical over 7 bases. With 1 base clipped from V and 7 bases from J, the junction kept 6 bases outside the gene matches. CDR1 and CDR2 from the germline V gene are GTSNPN and SVGIG (reference sequence). The CDR3 is 13 amino acids. The CDR3 loop reads CAWSGGQTLEAFF. The CDR3 nucleotides read TGTGCCTGGAGTGGGGGACAGACCCTTGAAGCTTTCTTT.

The V call is TRBV6-1, the J call TRBJ2-2; TRBD1 might be the D (5 bases). Germline-derived CDR1 and CDR2 are MNHNS and SASEGT. The CDR3 is made up of 15 amino acids. Trimming stripped 2 bases from V and 7 bases from J, with 14 bases between. The CDR3 DNA follows: TGTGCCAGCAGTGAACGTCGCAGGGTGATCGGGGAGCTGTTTTTT. This gives the protein CASSERRRVIGELFF.

The rearrangement joins TRBV19 to TRBJ1-1, with a possible D match to TRBD1 (5 bases). The V end was cut by 4 bases, the J end by 3 bases, with 15 bases between. CDR3 length: 15 amino acids. Germline CDR1 is LNHDA and CDR2 is SQIVND (reference sequence). The CDR3 is CASSTGLWGYTEAFF. The CDR3 nucleotides read TGTGCCAGTAGTACAGGGTTATGGGGTTACACTGAAGCTTTCTTT. Variable domain in full (rest from reference TRBV19 and TRBJ1-1): DGGITQSPKYLFRKEGQNVTLSCEQNLNHDAMYWYRQDPGQGLRLIYYSQIVNDFQKGDIAEGYSVSREKKESFPLTVTSAQKNPTAFYLCASSTGLWGYTEAFFGQGTRLTVV.

This clone appeared once. The rearrangement joins TRBV4-3 to TRBJ2-5; D is undetermined. Germline CDR1 is LGHNA and CDR2 is YSLEER. V was shortened by 4 bases and J by 4 bases, with 10 bases between the two germline ends. This CDR3 region has 13 residues. CDR3 residues: CASSRTFLETQYF. The CDR3 DNA follows: TGCGCCAGCAGCCGAACATTTTTAGAGACCCAGTACTTC.

V and J are TRBV7-2 and TRBJ1-2, with a tentative D call TRBD1 (6 bases). The CDR3 contains 14 residues. V lost 3 bases and J 4 bases, leaving 12 bases between the germline ends. CDR1 is SGHTA and CDR2 is FQGNSA in the germline V gene. CDR3 in DNA: TGTGCCAGCAGCTTCCGGACAGAAGGCTATGGCTACACCTTC. This gives the protein CASSFRTEGYGYTF.